This is a list of T cell receptor beta chains from one sample in a study of PD-1 blockade in classical Hodgkin lymphoma. The repertoire was sequenced with immunoSEQ multiplex PCR; TCRdb's copy has only in-frame clones and lacks some. The data hold approximately 26,000 clones, with roughly 71% observed a single time. The specimen was peripheral blood mononuclear cells (PBMCs), collected before the second cycle of nivolumab. These receptors originate from a human donor with classical Hodgkin lymphoma. Both conserved end residues are part of each CDR3. The D gene is left open where the match is weak. Size is omitted from some rows. Given values are once, few, many or a class for expanded clones.

cdr3_nt cdr3_aa j_call v_call d_call clone_size
TGTGCCAGCAGCTTAGTATCAGGGGTCGGAAACACCATATATTTT CASSLVSGVGNTIYF TRBJ1-3 TRBV11-2 NA NA
TGTGCCAGCAGTCCTTCGCACAGGGGATTTAGGGACACCATATATTTT CASSPSHRGFRDTIYF TRBJ1-3 TRBV28 TRBD1 NA
TGTGCCAGCAGCCCGTGGCGCCTGGACAGGCCCAACGTCCTGACTTTC CASSPWRLDRPNVLTF TRBJ2-6 TRBV28 TRBD1 NA
TGTGCCAGCAGTTACTCGGAGTCACCCCTCCACTTT CASSYSESPLHF TRBJ1-6 TRBV6-6 NA NA
TGTGCCACAAGGTCCGGCAATCAGCCCCAGCATTTT CATRSGNQPQHF TRBJ1-5 TRBV19 NA few
TGTGCCAGTAGTATAGCTACAGATACGCAGTATTTT CASSIATDTQYF TRBJ2-3 TRBV19 NA NA
TGCGCCAGCAGCACCACAGGGGCTTGGATGGCCAAAAACATTCAGTACTTC CASSTTGAWMAKNIQYF TRBJ2-4 TRBV5-1 TRBD1 NA
TGTGCCAGCAGGCCAAACGGGAGAACTGAAGCTTTCTTT CASRPNGRTEAFF TRBJ1-1 TRBV6-1 NA once
TGTGCCAGCAGCTTGATCGGAGGAGGTGAAGCTTTCTTT CASSLIGGGEAFF TRBJ1-1 TRBV5-6 NA NA
TGTGCCAGCAGCCCTGGCGTTGTAGCGAACACCGGGGAGCTGTTTTTT CASSPGVVANTGELFF TRBJ2-2 TRBV9 NA NA
TGTGCCAGCTCACGGGAACAGAGTAAGAACACTGAAGCTTTCTTT CASSREQSKNTEAFF TRBJ1-1 TRBV18 NA NA
TGCGCCAGCTCCGAGGCCCCCTCGGGTGAGCAGTTCTTC CASSEAPSGEQFF TRBJ2-1 TRBV10-2 NA few
TGTGCCATCGGACTAGCGGGAGGGTACACAGATACGCAGTATTTT CAIGLAGGYTDTQYF TRBJ2-3 TRBV10-3 TRBD2 NA
TGTGCCATCAGTGGCCAAGGGACCGGTGGTACGCAGTATTTT CAISGQGTGGTQYF TRBJ2-3 TRBV10-3 NA NA
TGTGCCAGCAGCTTAGGACGGGTCCGCAATCAGCCCCAGCATTTT CASSLGRVRNQPQHF TRBJ1-5 TRBV7-9 NA NA
TGCGCCAGCAGGGTCTCTCGGGACTTTTACAATGAGCAGTTCTTC CASRVSRDFYNEQFF TRBJ2-1 TRBV5-1 NA few
TGCGCCAGCAGCCAAGTTTCTAGCGGGAGAATAGGGAATGAGCAGTTCTTC CASSQVSSGRIGNEQFF TRBJ2-1 TRBV4-1 TRBD2 few
TGTGCCAGCAGGGAGGGACAGGACCTTTACGAGCAGTACTTC CASREGQDLYEQYF TRBJ2-7 TRBV5-5 TRBD1 NA
TGTGCCAGCAGTGACTCAACGACAGGTGGTGGGGTAGCTTTCTTT CASSDSTTGGGVAFF TRBJ1-1 TRBV6-4 NA NA
TGTGCCAGCAGTGGGGACAGATTGGGGCATGGCTACACCTTC CASSGDRLGHGYTF TRBJ1-2 TRBV25-1 TRBD1 NA
TGTGCCAGCAGCTTAGGGAGTAGGAACACTGAAGCTTTCTTT CASSLGSRNTEAFF TRBJ1-1 TRBV7-9 NA NA
TGTGCCAGCTCACCAGCTCAAGGCGGGGATTCACCCCTCCACTTT CASSPAQGGDSPLHF TRBJ1-6 TRBV18 NA NA
TGTGCCAGCACCCCAACAGGGGAGAGGCTTACTTTAGCCAAAAACATTCAGTACTTC CASTPTGERLTLAKNIQYF TRBJ2-4 TRBV7-2 TRBD1 NA
TGTGCCAGCAGACGGACAGTAGAAGCCTCACCCCTCCACTTT CASRRTVEASPLHF TRBJ1-6 TRBV6-5 NA many
TGTGCCAGCAGTCGGGGGGTGGAGACCCAGTACTTC CASSRGVETQYF TRBJ2-5 TRBV28 TRBD2 few
TGTGCCAGCAGTGTAACTCTAGCGGGAGCCAACTCCTACGAGCAGTACTTC CASSVTLAGANSYEQYF TRBJ2-7 TRBV6-1 TRBD2 medium-sized
TGCGCCAGCAGCTTGCCCGGGGACGAGCAGTACTTC CASSLPGDEQYF TRBJ2-7 TRBV5-1 NA NA
TGTGCCACGAGACAGAGAAATGAAAAACTGTTTTTT CATRQRNEKLFF TRBJ1-4 TRBV28 NA NA